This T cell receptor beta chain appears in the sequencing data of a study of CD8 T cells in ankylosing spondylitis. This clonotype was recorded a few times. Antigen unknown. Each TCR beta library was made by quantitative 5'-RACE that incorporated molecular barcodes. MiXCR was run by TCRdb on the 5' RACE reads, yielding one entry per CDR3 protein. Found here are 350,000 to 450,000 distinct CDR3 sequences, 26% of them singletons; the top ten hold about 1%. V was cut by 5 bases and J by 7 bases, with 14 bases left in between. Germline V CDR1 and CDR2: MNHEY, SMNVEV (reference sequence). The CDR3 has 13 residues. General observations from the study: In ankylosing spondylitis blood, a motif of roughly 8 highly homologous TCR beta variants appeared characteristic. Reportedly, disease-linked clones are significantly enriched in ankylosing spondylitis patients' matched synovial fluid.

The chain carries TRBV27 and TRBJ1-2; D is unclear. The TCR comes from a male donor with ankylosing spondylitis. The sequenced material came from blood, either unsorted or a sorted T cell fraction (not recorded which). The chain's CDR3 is CASSTRVRSGYTF. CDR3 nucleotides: TGTGCCAGCAGTACACGAGTTAGGTCTGGCTACACCTTC.